This is a list of T cell receptor beta chains from one sample in a study of CD8 T cells in ankylosing spondylitis. TCRdb recomputed calls from the 5' RACE reads with MiXCR, one row per CDR3 protein. The sample has 250,000 or so distinct CDR3 sequences, 20% to 30% seen once. What was sequenced was blood, either unsorted or a sorted T cell fraction (not recorded which). The receptors stem from a male donor with ankylosing spondylitis or in good health (not recorded which). The CDR3 runs from the conserved cysteine through the conserved F or W. Fields, in order: J gene, clone size, D gene, V gene, CDR3 protein. The D gene is left open where the match is weak. The size field is filled for only some rows; it gives once, few, many or a size class.

>TRBJ2-3|-|-|TRBV12-3/TRBV12-4
CASSFTKRPPYDTQYF
>TRBJ2-5|-|-|TRBV20-1
CSAPTGTLGETQYF
>TRBJ1-4|-|-|TRBV12-3/TRBV12-4
CASSSSTNEKLFF
>TRBJ2-5|many|-|TRBV4-1
CASSQERGGKETQYF
>TRBJ2-1|-|-|TRBV20-1
CSARDGGDNEQFF
>TRBJ1-2|-|TRBD1|TRBV20-1
CSARDSQGVYGYTF
>TRBJ2-2|many|TRBD1|TRBV5-1
CASSERTGGTTGELFF
>TRBJ2-1|-|-|TRBV12-3/TRBV12-4
CASSLGPREQFF
>TRBJ1-3|-|TRBD1|TRBV20-1
CSARAPWTGASGNTIYF
>TRBJ2-2|few|TRBD2|TRBV6-1
CASSLTSGGARMGGELFF
>TRBJ1-1|many|-|TRBV12-3/TRBV12-4
CASSLFRSGNTEAFF
>TRBJ2-3|many|-|TRBV20-1
CSVHTTSTDTQYF
>TRBJ2-3|many|TRBD2|TRBV12-3/TRBV12-4
CASSFSGGAYTQYF
>TRBJ2-7|-|-|TRBV12-3/TRBV12-4
CASRPGTASSYEQYF
>TRBJ2-7|-|TRBD1|TRBV6-6
CASRRGQGFEQYF
>TRBJ1-4|few|-|TRBV20-1
CSAMGGATNEKLFF
>TRBJ2-5|many|-|TRBV10-3
CAISEGVQETQYF
>TRBJ2-7|many|TRBD2|TRBV12-3/TRBV12-4
CASSLGLATYEQYF
>TRBJ1-5|few|-|TRBV6-1
CASSRGGMDQPQHF
>TRBJ1-3|many|TRBD1|TRBV20-1
CSARAGGGNTIYF
>TRBJ2-1|many|TRBD2|TRBV12-3/TRBV12-4
CASTPTSGGAVRFF
>TRBJ2-1|many|-|TRBV9
CASSTPGLGGNEQFF
>TRBJ1-6|few|-|TRBV10-3
CASRGGKDSPLHF
>TRBJ2-3|-|-|TRBV3-1
CASSPVARSAGDTQYF
>TRBJ2-1|many|-|TRBV4-1
CASSLAPAGPRNNEQFF
>TRBJ2-5|few|-|TRBV3-1
CASSQDPGNEETQYF
>TRBJ2-1|many|-|TRBV3-1
CASSRAEFHNEQFF
>TRBJ2-1|-|-|TRBV12-3/TRBV12-4
CASSAPRLPYNEQFF
>TRBJ2-5|many|-|TRBV29-1
CSVEPQIETQYF
>TRBJ1-5|-|-|TRBV20-1
CSARERGGFNQPQHF
>TRBJ2-2|many|-|TRBV4-2
CASSQDANTGELFF
>TRBJ1-1|-|TRBD1|TRBV5-5
CASSSNRGRVTEAFF
>TRBJ2-2|-|TRBD1|TRBV12-3/TRBV12-4
CASSFHRGPDGELFF
>TRBJ2-6|few|-|TRBV20-1
CSARRDSGANVLTF
>TRBJ2-5|-|-|TRBV30
CAWRTGYQETQYF
>TRBJ1-6|-|TRBD1|TRBV6-5
CASKTGGVSPLHF
>TRBJ1-1|many|-|TRBV7-9
CASSLLAGNNEAFF
>TRBJ2-1|many|-|TRBV10-2
CASSESGTAPSYNEQFF
>TRBJ1-1|-|-|TRBV12-3/TRBV12-4
CASRTQNTEAFF